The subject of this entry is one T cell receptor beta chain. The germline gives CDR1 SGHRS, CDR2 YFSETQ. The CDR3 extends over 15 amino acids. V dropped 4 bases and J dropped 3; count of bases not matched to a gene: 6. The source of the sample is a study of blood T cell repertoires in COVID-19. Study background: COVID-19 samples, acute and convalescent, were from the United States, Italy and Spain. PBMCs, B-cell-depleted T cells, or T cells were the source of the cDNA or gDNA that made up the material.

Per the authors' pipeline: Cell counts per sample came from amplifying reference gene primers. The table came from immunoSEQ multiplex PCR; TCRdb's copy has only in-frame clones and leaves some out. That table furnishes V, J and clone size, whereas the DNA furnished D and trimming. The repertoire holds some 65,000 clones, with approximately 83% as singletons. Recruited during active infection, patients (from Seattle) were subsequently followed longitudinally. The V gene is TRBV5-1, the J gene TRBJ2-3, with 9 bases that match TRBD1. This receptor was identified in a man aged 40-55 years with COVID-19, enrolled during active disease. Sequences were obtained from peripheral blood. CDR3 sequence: CASSARGQGTDTQYF. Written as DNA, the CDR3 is TGCGCCAGCAGCGCGCGAGGACAGGGGACAGATACGCAGTATTTT.